The 5 T cell receptor beta chains given below trace back to one sample, sequenced in a study of T cell responses to AZD1222 COVID-19 vaccine. Clones were sequenced by immunoSEQ multiplex PCR, and TCRdb holds only the in-frame ones, with some missing. This table has 110,000 to 150,000 clones, over 85% appearing once. Material: peripheral blood, obtained on day 0 of AZD1222 vaccination. The receptors stem from an adult in good health.

Turning to this clone: Other DNA sequences of this sample code for an identical CDR3. The gene calls are TRBV4-2 and TRBJ1-5; D uncertain. Per the germline V gene, CDR1 is LGHNA and CDR2 is YNFKEQ. Trimming stripped 0 bases from V and 0 bases from J, with 12 bases between. The CDR3 covers 17 residues. CDR3 in amino acids: CASSQDPSGLSNQPQHF. CDR3 DNA sequence: TGTGCCAGCAGCCAAGATCCTTCCGGGCTTAGCAATCAGCCCCAGCATTTT.

The J gene is TRBJ2-5, the V gene TRBV5-1; TRBD2 matches at 10 bases. The J segment lost 2 bases and the V segment lost 4 bases, leaving 11 bases of the junction unmatched. Germline values: CDR1 SGHRS, CDR2 YFSETQ. The CDR3 loop spans 17 amino acids. The CDR3 DNA follows: TGCGCCAGCAGCCAATCGAGCTGGACTAGCGGACAAGAGACCCAGTACTTC. This codes for CASSQSSWTSGQETQYF.

This clone was seen only a few times. The J gene is TRBJ2-1, the V gene TRBV7-9, with 8 nucleotides matching TRBD2. The CDR3 is 14 residues long. The germline V gene has CDR1 SEHNR and CDR2 FQNEAQ (reference sequence). The junction had 3 bases not matched to a gene; V was cut back by 1 base and J by 7 bases. CDR3 protein: CASSLVAGWNEQFF. The CDR3 DNA follows: TGTGCCAGCAGCTTAGTAGCGGGGTGGAATGAGCAGTTCTTC.

V gene TRBV19 combines with J gene TRBJ1-3; no firm D call. The germline gives CDR1 LNHDA, CDR2 SQIVND (reference sequence). The CDR3 consists of 16 residues. V was clipped by 5 bases and J by 0 bases, with 14 bases between them. The CDR3 sequence is CASSLISRVSGNTIYF. As DNA, the CDR3 is TGTGCCAGTAGTCTAATTTCCCGGGTCTCTGGAAACACCATATATTTT. The whole variable domain, filled in from reference TRBV19 and TRBJ1-3, reads DGGITQSPKYLFRKEGQNVTLSCEQNLNHDAMYWYRQDPGQGLRLIYYSQIVNDFQKGDIAEGYSVSREKKESFPLTVTSAQKNPTAFYLCASSLISRVSGNTIYFGEGSWLTVV.

The chain uses TRBV6-2 or TRBV6-3 and TRBJ2-7; the match to TRBD2 covers 8 bases. The CDR3 has 20 residues. Germline V CDR1 and CDR2: MNHEY, SVGEGT. The ends lost 0 bases at V and 3 bases at J; junction bases unmatched: 19. The CDR3 bases are TGTGCCAGCAGTTACTCGGTTGCAGGGGCGCAGGGCAGCGGGAGCTACGAGCAGTACTTC. Its protein is CASSYSVAGAQGSGSYEQYF.